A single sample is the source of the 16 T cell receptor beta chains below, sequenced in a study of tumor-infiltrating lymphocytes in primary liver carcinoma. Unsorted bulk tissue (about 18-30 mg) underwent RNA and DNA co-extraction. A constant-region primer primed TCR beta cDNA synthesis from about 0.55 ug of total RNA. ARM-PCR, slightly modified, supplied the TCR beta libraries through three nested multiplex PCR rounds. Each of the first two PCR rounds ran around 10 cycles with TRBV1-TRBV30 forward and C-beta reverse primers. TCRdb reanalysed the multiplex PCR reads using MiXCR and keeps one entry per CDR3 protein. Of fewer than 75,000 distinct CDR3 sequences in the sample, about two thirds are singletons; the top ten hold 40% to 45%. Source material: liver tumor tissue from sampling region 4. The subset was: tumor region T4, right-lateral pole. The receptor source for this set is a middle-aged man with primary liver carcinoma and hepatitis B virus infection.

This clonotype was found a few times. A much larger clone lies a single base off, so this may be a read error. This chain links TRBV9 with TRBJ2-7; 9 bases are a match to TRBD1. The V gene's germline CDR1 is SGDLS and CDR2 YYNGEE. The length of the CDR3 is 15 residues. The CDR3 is CVSSAGPGQGDEQYF. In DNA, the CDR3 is TGTGTCAGCAGCGCCGGACCGGGACAGGGTGACGAGCAGTACTTC.

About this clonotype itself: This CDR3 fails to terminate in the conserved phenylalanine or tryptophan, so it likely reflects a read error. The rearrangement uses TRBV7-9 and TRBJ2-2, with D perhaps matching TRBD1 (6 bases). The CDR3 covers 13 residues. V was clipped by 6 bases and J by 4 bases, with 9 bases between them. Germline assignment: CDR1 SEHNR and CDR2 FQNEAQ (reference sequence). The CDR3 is CASRTGCTGELFI. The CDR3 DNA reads TGTGCCAGCAGAACAGGGTGCACCGGGGAGCTGTTTATT.

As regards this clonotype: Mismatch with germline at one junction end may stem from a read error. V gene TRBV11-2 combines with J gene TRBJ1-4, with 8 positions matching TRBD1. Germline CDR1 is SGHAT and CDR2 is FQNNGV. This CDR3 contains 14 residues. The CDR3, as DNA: TGTGCCAGCAACTTAGGGCAGGGGGCTGAAAATCTGTTTTTT. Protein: CASNLGQGAENLFF. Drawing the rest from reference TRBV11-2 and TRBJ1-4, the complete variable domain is EAGVAQSPRYKIIEKRQSVAFWCNPISGHATLYWYQQILGQGPKLLIQFQNNGVVDDSQLPKDRFSAERLKGVDSTLKIQPAKLEDSAVYLCASNLGQGAENLFFGSGTQLSVL.

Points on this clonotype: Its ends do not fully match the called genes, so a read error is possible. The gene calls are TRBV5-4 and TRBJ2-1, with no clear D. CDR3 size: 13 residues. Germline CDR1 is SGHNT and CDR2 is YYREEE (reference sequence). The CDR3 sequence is CASSPDGYNEQSF. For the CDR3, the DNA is TGTGCCAGCAGCCCCGACGGATATAATGAGCAGTCCTTC.

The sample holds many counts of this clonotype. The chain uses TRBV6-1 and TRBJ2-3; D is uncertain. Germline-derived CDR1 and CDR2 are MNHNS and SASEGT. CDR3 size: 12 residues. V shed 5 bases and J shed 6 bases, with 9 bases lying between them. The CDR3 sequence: CASSHGRDTQYF. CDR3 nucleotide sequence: TGTGCCAGCAGTCATGGACGGGATACGCAGTATTTT.

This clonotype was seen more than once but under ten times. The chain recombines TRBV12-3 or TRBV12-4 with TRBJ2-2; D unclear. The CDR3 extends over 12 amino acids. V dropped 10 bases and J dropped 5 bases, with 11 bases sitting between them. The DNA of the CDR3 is TGTGCCAATAGTCCGCGGACCGGGGAGCTGTTTTTT. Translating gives CANSPRTGELFF.

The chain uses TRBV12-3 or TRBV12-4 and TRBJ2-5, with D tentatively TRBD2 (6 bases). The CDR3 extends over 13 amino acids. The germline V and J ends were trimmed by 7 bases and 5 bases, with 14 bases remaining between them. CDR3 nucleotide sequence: TGTGCCAGCATCCCCGGGAGTGGGGAGACCCAGTACTTC. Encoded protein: CASIPGSGETQYF.

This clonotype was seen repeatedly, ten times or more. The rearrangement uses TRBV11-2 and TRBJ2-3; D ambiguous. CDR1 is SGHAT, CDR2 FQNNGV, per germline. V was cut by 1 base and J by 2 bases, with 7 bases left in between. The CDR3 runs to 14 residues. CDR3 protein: CASSLGDNTDTQYF. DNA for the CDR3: TGTGCCAGCAGCTTAGGTGACAACACAGATACGCAGTATTTT. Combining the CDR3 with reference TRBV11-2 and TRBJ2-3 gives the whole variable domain EAGVAQSPRYKIIEKRQSVAFWCNPISGHATLYWYQQILGQGPKLLIQFQNNGVVDDSQLPKDRFSAERLKGVDSTLKIQPAKLEDSAVYLCASSLGDNTDTQYFGPGTRLTVL.

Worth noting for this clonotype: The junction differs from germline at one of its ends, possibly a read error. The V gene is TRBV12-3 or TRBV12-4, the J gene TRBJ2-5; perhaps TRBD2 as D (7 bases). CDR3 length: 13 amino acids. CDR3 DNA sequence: TGTGCCAGCAGCCGAAGCGGGACAAAGACCCAATACTTC. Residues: CASSRSGTKTQYF.

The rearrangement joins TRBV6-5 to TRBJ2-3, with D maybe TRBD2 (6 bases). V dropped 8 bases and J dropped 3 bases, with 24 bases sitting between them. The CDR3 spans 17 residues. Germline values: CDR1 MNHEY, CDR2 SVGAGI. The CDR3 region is CASHEQDGRMETDTQYF. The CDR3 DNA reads TGTGCCAGCCACGAACAGGATGGGAGGATGGAGACAGATACGCAGTATTTT.

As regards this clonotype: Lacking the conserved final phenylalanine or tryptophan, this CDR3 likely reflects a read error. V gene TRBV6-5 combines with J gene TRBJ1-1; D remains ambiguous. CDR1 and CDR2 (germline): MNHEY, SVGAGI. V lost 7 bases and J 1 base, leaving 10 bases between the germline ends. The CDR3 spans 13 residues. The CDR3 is CASILVWNTEAFS. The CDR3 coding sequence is TGTGCCAGCATTTTAGTGTGGAACACTGAAGCTTTCTCT.

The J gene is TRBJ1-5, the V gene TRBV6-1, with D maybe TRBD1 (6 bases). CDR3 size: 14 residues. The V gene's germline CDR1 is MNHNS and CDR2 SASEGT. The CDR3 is CVGSEGESDQPQHF. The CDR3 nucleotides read TGTGTCGGCAGTGAGGGGGAATCGGATCAGCCCCAGCATTTT.

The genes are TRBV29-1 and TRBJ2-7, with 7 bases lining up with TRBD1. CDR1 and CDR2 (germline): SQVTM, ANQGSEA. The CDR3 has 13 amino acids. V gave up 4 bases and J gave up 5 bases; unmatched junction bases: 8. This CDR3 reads CSVALTGFHEQYF. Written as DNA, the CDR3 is TGCAGCGTTGCCCTGACAGGGTTCCACGAGCAGTACTTC.

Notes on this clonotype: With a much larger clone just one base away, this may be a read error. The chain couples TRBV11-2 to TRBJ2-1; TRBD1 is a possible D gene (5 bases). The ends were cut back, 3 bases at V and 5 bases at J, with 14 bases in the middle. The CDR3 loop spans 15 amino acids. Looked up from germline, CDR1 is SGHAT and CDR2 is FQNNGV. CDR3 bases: TGTGCCAGCAGCTTTAACAGGCCACTCGACAATGAGCAGTTCTTC. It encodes CASSFNRPLDNEQFF.

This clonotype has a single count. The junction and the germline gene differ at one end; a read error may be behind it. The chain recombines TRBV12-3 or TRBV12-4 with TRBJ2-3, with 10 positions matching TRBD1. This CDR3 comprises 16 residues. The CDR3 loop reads CVSNSAGTGGTDTQYF. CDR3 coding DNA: TGTGTCAGCAATTCAGCCGGGACAGGGGGCACAGATACGCAGTATTTT.

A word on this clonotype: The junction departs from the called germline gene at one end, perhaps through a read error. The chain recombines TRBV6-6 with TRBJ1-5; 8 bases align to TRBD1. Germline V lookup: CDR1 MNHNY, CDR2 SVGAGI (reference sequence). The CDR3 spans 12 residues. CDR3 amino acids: CASRTGDHPQHF. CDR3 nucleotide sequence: TGTGCCAGCAGGACAGGGGATCATCCCCAGCATTTT.